A selection of T cell receptor beta chains follows, all from one sample in a study of a mutant IDH1 vaccine in newly diagnosed glioma. Data came from immunoSEQ multiplex PCR; TCRdb stores just in-frame clones and leaves some out. The data show some 15,000 clones, more than 80% seen once. This material consisted of PBMCs, taken from a glioma patient treated with radiotherapy, temozolomide or both. The receptors stem from a middle-aged woman with glioma. Some clones in this sample may be carry-over from other donors' samples. Both conserved end residues are part of each CDR3. Each record gives: J gene, V gene, clone size, CDR3 protein. Clone sizes are given selectively: once, few, many, or a class where the clone is expanded.

TRBJ1-6,TRBV6-5,NA,CASSYSPTGSGSPLHF
TRBJ2-1,TRBV7-9,NA,CASSPSGASYNEQFF
TRBJ1-1,TRBV7-9,NA,CASSPKTDMNTEAFF
TRBJ2-1,TRBV20-1,NA,CSAEAYNEQFF
TRBJ2-1,TRBV10-2,NA,CASRQAGDSYNEQFF
TRBJ1-1,TRBV2,NA,CASSEALVTTEAFF
TRBJ1-2,TRBV6-5,once,CASSYSPTGLDGYTF
TRBJ1-2,TRBV5-1,NA,CASSLNKNYGYTF
TRBJ2-1,TRBV7-3,NA,CASSLGAVSHSEQFF
TRBJ1-2,TRBV28,NA,CASTSLLYGYTF
NA,TRBV7-2,NA,CASSLDASGAHYEQYF
TRBJ1-1,TRBV5-1,NA,CASSLGGRGLYTEAFF
TRBJ1-2,TRBV6-1,NA,CASRTRGLNGYTF
TRBJ2-2,TRBV29-1,NA,CSVRDPNTGELFF
TRBJ1-1,TRBV28,NA,CASSFSGGNTEAFF
TRBJ2-7,TRBV30,NA,CAWSTSSVSYEQYF
TRBJ2-7,TRBV10-3,NA,CAISLGQTGSYEQYF
TRBJ1-2,TRBV5-4,NA,CASSGQGAKNYGYTF
TRBJ2-2,TRBV7-9,NA,CASSFAGNTGELFF
TRBJ1-2,TRBV10-3,once,CAISESFRVDYGYTF
TRBJ2-1,TRBV16,NA,CASSQSRASGDYNEQFF
TRBJ1-4,TRBV5-6,NA,CASSFKKDTGRQKEEKLFF
TRBJ1-1,TRBV27,NA,CASSFSGRAFF
TRBJ1-5,TRBV30,NA,CAWSGGNNQPQHF
TRBJ1-4,TRBV27,NA,CASSLSRHGEKLFF
TRBJ2-7,TRBV30,once,CAWTPDYMGYEQYF
TRBJ2-2,TRBV4-2,NA,CASGTGTGGWNTGELFF
TRBJ1-5,TRBV19,NA,CASSKQGAGQPQHF
TRBJ2-1,TRBV19,NA,CASSLKQGVYNEQFF
TRBJ1-4,TRBV25-1,NA,CASSPWEGGEKLFF
TRBJ2-1,TRBV2,NA,CASSDGDIYNEQFF
TRBJ1-2,TRBV7-9,NA,CASSLSGLGYGYTF
TRBJ2-1,TRBV27,NA,CASQGLSSYNEQFF
TRBJ1-2,TRBV7-9,NA,CASSLYPAISYGYTF
TRBJ1-1,TRBV5-1,NA,CASTLEVSYVGARNTEAFF
TRBJ2-5,TRBV4-2,NA,CASSQGDRGQETQYF
TRBJ2-1,TRBV18,NA,CASSRGQSSYNEQFF
TRBJ2-2,TRBV29-1,NA,CSVRTSGRGGELFF
TRBJ2-3,TRBV9,NA,CASSDETSLDRRDTQYF
TRBJ1-5,TRBV10-3,NA,CAISEFEGNQPQHF
TRBJ2-7,TRBV2,NA,CASTIAGEPSYEQYF
TRBJ1-1,TRBV6-6,NA,CATTVNTEAFF
TRBJ2-1,TRBV29-1,NA,CSVEAGRSGNEQFF
TRBJ2-2,TRBV30,NA,CAWAGQGNTGELFF
TRBJ2-7,TRBV30,NA,CAWSKMSYEQYF
TRBJ2-7,TRBV28,NA,CASSLGIRRDEQYF
TRBJ2-5,TRBV19,NA,CASSIGGTGETQYF
TRBJ2-1,TRBV30,NA,CAWSGLAGGGAYNEQFF
TRBJ1-1,TRBV6-5,NA,CASTRARNTEAFF
TRBJ2-3,TRBV5-4,NA,CASSLRTDTQYF